Listed here are 20 T cell receptor beta chains from one sample, sequenced in a study of blood T cells in healthy people across ages. A second roughly 6 to 11 cycle PCR used barcoded and J-beta primers. TCRdb called the 5' RACE reads again in MiXCR, with one record for every CDR3 protein. In the table there are about 1.6 million distinct CDR3 sequences, about 35% of which are singletons. The source material was blood. These receptors were taken from a woman between 25 and 40 years old in good health.

This clonotype appeared a few times. This rearrangement joins TRBV29-1 to TRBJ2-3; 7 bases are a match to TRBD2. The CDR3 is made up of 15 amino acids. The V gene end was trimmed by 5 bases and the J gene end by 1 base; junction bases not matched to a gene: 9. From germline, CDR1 is SQVTM and CDR2 ANQGSEA. The CDR3, as DNA: TGCAGCGTTTTAGGGCTAGCGGAGGGCACAGATACGCAGTATTTT. Translation gives CSVLGLAEGTDTQYF.

This clonotype was counted only a few times. The chain is built from TRBV7-2 and TRBJ2-1; no firm D call. In germline, CDR1 is SGHTA, CDR2 FQGNSA. V lost 0 bases, J lost 7 bases, and 19 bases lay in between. CDR3 length equals 17 residues. This CDR3 reads CASSLALGPPPGNEQFF. As DNA, the CDR3 is TGTGCCAGCAGCTTAGCCTTAGGCCCGCCCCCTGGGAATGAGCAGTTCTTC.

V and J are TRBV7-9 and TRBJ2-3; D possibly corresponds to TRBD2 (6 bases). CDR3 length: 15 amino acids. V lost 5 bases to trimming and J lost 0 bases, with 12 bases between them. Germline V lookup: CDR1 SEHNR, CDR2 FQNEAQ (reference sequence). This CDR3 reads CASSPAAGSTDTQYF. Here the CDR3 DNA reads TGTGCCAGCAGCCCAGCGGCGGGAAGCACAGATACGCAGTATTTT.

The chain carries TRBV5-6 and TRBJ2-1, with 12 bases lining up with TRBD2. Germline CDR1 and CDR2: SGHDT and YYEEEE. J lost 8 bases, V lost 0 bases, and 9 bases had no gene match. The CDR3 loop spans 17 amino acids. CDR3 coding DNA: TGTGCCAGCAGCTTGGGTTCTACTAGCGGGAGGCGGGATGAGCAGTTCTTC. Residues: CASSLGSTSGRRDEQFF. The full variable domain, completed using reference TRBV5-6 and TRBJ2-1, is DAGVTQSPTHLIKTRGQQVTLRCSPKSGHDTVSWYQQALGQGPQFIFQYYEEEERQRGNFPDRFSGHQFPNYSSELNVNALLLGDSALYLCASSLGSTSGRRDEQFFGPGTRLTVL.

V usage is TRBV4-2 and J usage is TRBJ2-1, with 11 bases identical to TRBD2. Germline V lookup: CDR1 LGHNA, CDR2 YNFKEQ. The CDR3 is 15 amino acids. Trimming at V came to 4 bases and at J to 15 bases, leaving 14 bases not matched to a gene. CDR3 loop: CASSLDPGLAGGRFF. The CDR3 DNA sequence: TGTGCCAGCAGCCTAGATCCGGGGTTAGCGGGGGGGCGGTTCTTC.

The J gene is TRBJ2-1, the V gene TRBV20-1; TRBD2 agrees at 12 bases. Germline V gene sequence: CDR1 DFQATT, CDR2 SNEGSKA (reference sequence). The V gene end was trimmed by 7 bases and the J gene end by 9 bases; junction bases not matched to a gene: 10. This CDR3 has 14 residues. The CDR3 sequence: CSVLTSGRFGEQFF. The CDR3 DNA reads as TGCAGTGTCCTGACTAGCGGGAGATTCGGTGAGCAGTTCTTC.

V usage is TRBV18 and J usage is TRBJ1-1; no definite D call. V lost 3 bases to trimming and J lost 0 bases, with 11 bases between them. The CDR3 extends over 15 amino acids. Looked up from germline, CDR1 is KGHSH and CDR2 is LQKENI. CDR3 in DNA: TGTGCCAGCTCACCTTTTGCAGAGATGAACACTGAAGCTTTCTTT. This translates into CASSPFAEMNTEAFF.

J is TRBJ2-3 and V is TRBV15, with TRBD2 matching 9 bases. The CDR3 is 13 residues long. The trim removed 8 bases at V and 8 bases at J, leaving 8 bases unmatched. The germline V gene has CDR1 LNHNV and CDR2 YYDKDF (reference sequence). The CDR3 sequence is CATGIGGGVTQYF. In DNA, the CDR3 is TGTGCCACCGGAATCGGCGGGGGGGTTACGCAGTATTTT. Together with reference TRBV15 and TRBJ2-3, the CDR3 gives the full variable domain: DAMVIQNPRYQVTQFGKPVTLSCSQTLNHNVMYWYQQKSSQAPKLLFHYYDKDFNNEADTPDNFQSRRPNTSFCFLDIRSPGLGDTAMYLCATGIGGGVTQYFGPGTRLTVL.

This clonotype was seen a few times. The V gene is TRBV5-1, the J gene TRBJ1-2; 7 bases map to TRBD1. The V gene end was trimmed by 2 bases and the J gene end by 7 bases; junction bases not matched to a gene: 14. The germline V gene encodes CDR1 SGHRS and CDR2 YFSETQ. The CDR3 consists of 16 residues. The DNA of the CDR3 is TGCGCCAGCAGCTTTGCTGGACCAGGGGGACCTGGTGGCTACACCTTC. Encoded protein: CASSFAGPGGPGGYTF.

This clonotype was detected once. The chain links TRBV7-8 to TRBJ2-4, with 10 bases matching TRBD2. Germline CDR1 SGHVS, CDR2 FQNEAQ. The V segment lost 6 bases and the J segment 2 bases; nucleotides outside the gene matches: 10. There are 17 residues in the CDR3. CDR3 in DNA: TGTGCCAGCAGGAGTACTAGCGGGATTCTAACCAAAAACATTCAGTACTTC. It encodes CASRSTSGILTKNIQYF. Looking up the rest from reference TRBV7-8 and TRBJ2-4 gives the full variable domain: GAGVSQSPRYKVAKRGQDVALRCDPISGHVSLFWYQQALGQGPEFLTYFQNEAQLDKSGLPSDRFFAERPEGSVSTLKIQRTQQEDSAVYLCASRSTSGILTKNIQYFGAGTRLSVL.

This clonotype appeared a single time. Lacking the conserved final phenylalanine or tryptophan, this CDR3 likely reflects a read error. The chain has TRBV9 and TRBJ2-1; TRBD2 agrees at 8 bases. Germline CDR1 reads SGDLS; CDR2 reads YYNGEE. The V segment lost 0 bases and the J segment 6 bases; nucleotides outside the gene matches: 11. The length of the CDR3 is 17 residues. CDR3 protein: CASSVALGLGMGNEQFS. In DNA form, the CDR3 reads TGTGCCAGCAGCGTAGCCCTGGGACTAGGAATGGGCAATGAGCAGTTCTCC.

V usage is TRBV7-2 and J usage is TRBJ2-5; D is possibly TRBD2 (6 bases). The CDR3 is 13 residues long. V was shortened by 5 bases and J by 3 bases, with 10 bases between the two germline ends. CDR1 is SGHTA and CDR2 is FQGNSA in the germline V gene. In DNA form, the CDR3 reads TGTGCCAGCAGCGGACTACAGAAAGAGACCCAGTACTTC. Its protein is CASSGLQKETQYF.

The V and J genes are TRBV11-2 and TRBJ2-1; D is undetermined. V gave up 3 bases and J gave up 8 bases, with 11 bases separating them. The germline CDR1 and CDR2 sequences are SGHAT and FQNNGV. This CDR3 region has 13 residues. The CDR3, as DNA: TGTGCCAGCAGCTTGCCTCTATACGATGAGCAGTTCTTC. Translating gives CASSLPLYDEQFF.

The genes are TRBV5-8 and TRBJ2-1; 12 nucleotides match TRBD1. After removal of 4 bases from V and 7 bases from J, the junction contained 9 bases not matched to a gene. Germline V gene lookup returns CDR1 SGHTS and CDR2 YDEGEE. The CDR3 extends over 16 amino acids. The DNA for the CDR3 is TGTGCCAGCAGCACCGGGACAGGGGGCTTCGTGAATGAGCAGTTCTTC. Translated: CASSTGTGGFVNEQFF.

The chain recombines TRBV3-1 with TRBJ2-5, with TRBD2 matching 16 bases. In germline, CDR1 is LGHDT, CDR2 YNNKEL (reference sequence). This CDR3 spans 15 amino acids. Losses at the gene ends were 6 bases for V and 12 bases for J; bases not matched to a gene: 10. The CDR3 DNA follows: TGTGCCAGCAGGGGGACTAGCGGGGGGGCGAGTGTCAAGTACTTC. As protein: CASRGTSGGASVKYF.

The V and J genes are TRBV7-9 and TRBJ2-1, with 7 bases that match TRBD2. This CDR3 region has 13 residues. The V segment lost 1 base and the J segment 14 bases; nucleotides outside the gene matches: 8. CDR1 and CDR2 (germline): SEHNR, FQNEAQ (reference sequence). In nucleotides, the CDR3 is TGTGCCAGCAGCTTAGGGGGCGGGGGAGTCAAGTTCTTC. This gives the protein CASSLGGGGVKFF.

This chain uses TRBV5-1 with TRBJ2-3; 8 nucleotides line up with TRBD1. The CDR3 extends over 14 amino acids. The V gene's germline CDR1 is SGHRS and CDR2 YFSETQ. With V trimmed by 5 bases and J by 2 bases, 4 bases remained unmatched. CDR3 sequence reads: CASSQGANTDTQYF. The CDR3, as DNA: TGCGCCAGCAGTCAGGGGGCAAACACAGATACGCAGTATTTT.

This clonotype has at least ten counts. This chain connects TRBV5-1 to TRBJ2-1; possible D gene TRBD2, 5 bases. V was pared by 1 base and J by 4 bases, with 6 bases between. Germline lookup yields CDR1 SGHRS and CDR2 YFSETQ. The CDR3 loop spans 13 amino acids. The CDR3 DNA follows: TGCGCCAGCAGCTTGCGGGGTTACAATGAGCAGTTCTTC. Translated: CASSLRGYNEQFF.

This clonotype was counted a few times. The chain is built from TRBV20-1 and TRBJ2-7, with D tentatively TRBD1 (6 bases). The germline V gene has CDR1 DFQATT and CDR2 SNEGSKA (reference sequence). V lost 7 bases and J 1 base, leaving 8 bases between the germline ends. CDR3 length: 11 amino acids. The CDR3 spells CSGDTSYEQYF. The CDR3 DNA follows: TGCAGTGGGGACACTTCCTACGAGCAGTACTTC.

The chain is built from TRBV30 and TRBJ1-1; no clear D gene. CDR1 GTSNPN and CDR2 SVGIG come from the germline V gene (reference sequence). Trimming removed 2 bases from V and 2 bases from J, with 3 bases in between. This CDR3 comprises 11 residues. As DNA, the CDR3 is TGTGCCTGGAGTTACAACACTGAAGCTTTCTTT. It translates to CAWSYNTEAFF. The whole variable domain, filled in from reference TRBV30 and TRBJ1-1, reads SQTIHQWPATLVQPVGSPLSLECTVEGTSNPNLYWYRQAAGRGLQLLFYSVGIGQISSEVPQNLSASRPQDRQFILSSKKLLLSDSGFYLCAWSYNTEAFFGQGTRLTVV.